The following is a T cell receptor (beta chain) sequence with its context. Antigen: not known. V dropped 6 bases and J dropped 11; count of bases not matched to a gene: 8. The germline gives CDR1 MNHEY, CDR2 SVGAGI. This CDR3 is built from 15 residues. The data were taken from a study of T cell responses to AZD1222 COVID-19 vaccine. Sequencing used immunoSEQ multiplex PCR; TCRdb keeps in-frame clones, though not all of them. Of around 130,000 clones listed, around 87% are singletons. Notes on the study in general: The donor group comprised mostly white British people and more females; the analysis possibly underestimated clonal diversity.

The chain links TRBV6-5 to TRBJ2-4; 15 bases match TRBD2. The clonotype comes from an adult who received the AZD1222 COVID-19 vaccine. Sequencing was performed on peripheral blood, taken 28 days after the second AZD1222 dose. The CDR3 sequence is CASRRTSGGAQLQYF. CDR3 sequence (DNA): TGTGCCAGCAGAAGGACTAGCGGGGGGGCCCAGCTTCAGTACTTC.